A single sample is the source of the 4 T cell receptor beta chains below, sequenced in a study of monozygotic twins with inflammatory bowel disease. TCRdb re-called the 5' RACE reads and gives one entry per CDR3 protein, without DNA. This sample's clone table lists roughly 200,000 distinct CDR3 sequences. The sample comprised blood. The receptors come from a human donor with ulcerative colitis or Crohn's disease, or a healthy co-twin of an affected twin (not recorded which).

The chain uses TRBV6-5 and TRBJ2-7; with no DNA, the TCRdb D assignment of TRBD1 cannot be verified. CDR3 length equals 14 residues. CDR1 MNHEY and CDR2 SVGAGI come from the germline V gene. The chain's CDR3 is CASSYGAEVGKQYF.

This chain joins TRBV18 and TRBJ2-2; there is no DNA to check the TCRdb D call of TRBD2. The CDR3 consists of 16 residues. Germline V gene data show CDR1 as KGHSH and CDR2 as LQKENI. CDR3 in amino acids: CASSPVQAPNTGELFF.

The chain employs TRBV20-1 and TRBJ2-2. CDR1 is DFQATT and CDR2 is SNEGSKA in the germline V gene (reference sequence). This CDR3 has 14 residues. The CDR3 reads CSASTDRDTGELFF.

V is TRBV5-1 and J is TRBJ1-4. The CDR3 is 15 amino acids. Germline V lookup: CDR1 SGHRS, CDR2 YFSETQ. This chain's CDR3 is CASSVTRTSGEKLFF.